This TCR beta chain was identified in a study of graft-versus-host responses after intestinal transplantation. Study background: Following induction with anti-thymocyte globulin, all recipients were given tacrolimus and steroids for 2 to 4 years. General study points: In patients with graft-donor T cell macrochimerism, allograft graft-versus-host to host-versus-graft clonal ratios were high.

Germline V CDR1 and CDR2: LGHNA, YNFKEQ. CDR3 length: 14 residues. V lost 0 bases and J 3 bases, leaving 9 bases between the germline ends. A remark on this clone: Its antigen is unidentified.

Graft samples were processed, releasing intraepithelial and lamina propria lymphocytes. Libraries were prepared by immunoSEQ multiplex PCR; TCRdb keeps only in-frame clonotypes and omits some of them. The sample carries 60,000 to 70,000 clones, around 86% recorded once. The sequencing used ileum tissue, collected 350 to 400 days after transplant. This sequence originates from a human patient who received an intestinal transplant, so some T cells may come from the graft donor. The rearrangement uses TRBV4-2 and TRBJ2-7; D not certain. Written as DNA, the CDR3 is TGTGCCAGCAGCCAAGATCTGTGGAGCTACGAGCAGTACTTC. Protein product: CASSQDLWSYEQYF.